One and the same sample provided the 20 T cell receptor beta chains below, sequenced in a study of blood T cells in healthy people across ages. Primed by a sample-barcoded 5' primer and a J-beta primer mix, a second PCR proceeded for roughly 6 to 12 cycles. TCRdb called the 5' RACE reads again in MiXCR, with one record for every CDR3 protein. Altogether hundreds of thousands of distinct CDR3 sequences are present, roughly 56% being singletons, with the ten largest covering more than 25%. Sequencing was done on a sample of blood. The receptors come from a man aged 35 to 55 in good health.

The chain employs TRBV12-3 or TRBV12-4 and TRBJ1-2; the match to TRBD1 covers 10 bases. This CDR3 is built from 13 residues. Unmatched junction bases numbered 5, after V lost 7 bases and J lost 6 bases. CDR3: CASTRTGGDGYTF. CDR3 bases: TGTGCCAGCACCCGGACAGGGGGAGATGGCTACACCTTC.

This chain uses TRBV6-5 with TRBJ2-5; D perhaps matches TRBD1 (6 bases). The V and J ends lost 6 bases and 7 bases respectively, with 18 bases between them. Germline lookup yields CDR1 MNHEY and CDR2 SVGAGI. The CDR3 is 14 amino acids. As DNA, the CDR3 is TGTGCCAGCAGCCAACAGGGATCAGTTGGGACCCAGTACTTC. It is translated as CASSQQGSVGTQYF.

The chain employs TRBV24-1 and TRBJ2-1; D unresolved. The CDR3 has 13 amino acids. Germline CDR1 reads KGHDR; CDR2 reads SFDVKD. Trimming shortened V by 4 bases and J by 3 bases, and 6 bases separated the two germline ends. In DNA, the CDR3 is TGTGCCACCAGTGACCCCAACTACAATGAGCAGTTCTTC. It encodes CATSDPNYNEQFF.

This clonotype was picked up one time. The V and J genes are TRBV27 and TRBJ2-5, with unresolved D. From germline, CDR1 is MNHEY and CDR2 SMNVEV (reference sequence). Deletions cut 6 bases from V and 11 bases from J, with 19 bases between. CDR3 length: 13 amino acids. Here the CDR3 DNA reads TGTGCCAGCAGCCACCAAAACTTAAATGAGCAGTACTTC. It specifies CASSHQNLNEQYF.

This clonotype appeared many times. The J gene is TRBJ2-3, the V gene TRBV7-3, with D perhaps matching TRBD1 (6 bases). Germline V gives CDR1 SGHTA, CDR2 FQGTGA. The CDR3 contains 17 residues. The V end lost 3 bases, the J end lost 3 bases, and 19 bases lay between the germline ends. The CDR3 nucleotides are TGTGCCAGCAGCTTTATACCCACAGGGTTTGAAACAGATACGCAGTATTTT. Translating it yields CASSFIPTGFETDTQYF.

This rearrangement joins TRBV7-6 to TRBJ2-7, with 8 nucleotides matching TRBD2. The V and J ends lost 5 bases and 0 bases, in that order; junction bases with no gene match: 6. Germline assignment: CDR1 SGHVS and CDR2 FNYEAQ. The length of the CDR3 is 15 residues. DNA of the CDR3: TGTGCCAGCAGCCGGGAGGGGGGAAGCTCCTACGAGCAGTACTTC. This gives the protein CASSREGGSSYEQYF.

This chain joins TRBV7-9 and TRBJ1-2; D might be TRBD1 (6 bases). The CDR3 spans 15 residues. V lost 3 bases and J lost 2, with 13 bases in between. The germline V gene has CDR1 SEHNR and CDR2 FQNEAQ (reference sequence). CDR3 protein: CASSFSGTPNYGYTF. CDR3 in DNA: TGTGCCAGCAGCTTTTCCGGGACACCGAACTATGGCTACACCTTC.

The chain has TRBV12-3 or TRBV12-4 and TRBJ1-4; the D is unclear. V was shortened by 6 bases and J by 1 base, with 15 bases between the two germline ends. The CDR3 has 16 amino acids. CDR3 in DNA: TGTGCCAGCAGCCCCATAGGAGGGAGAACTAATGAAAAACTGTTTTTT. Translated, it gives CASSPIGGRTNEKLFF.

In its sample, this clonotype was seen a few times. The gene calls are TRBV11-2 and TRBJ2-3, with TRBD2 matching over 7 bases. Germline assignment: CDR1 SGHAT and CDR2 FQNNGV. This CDR3 spans 18 amino acids. The V and J ends lost 5 bases and 0 bases, in that order; junction bases with no gene match: 14. The CDR3 DNA sequence: TGTGCCAGCAGCCCCTCTTGGTCGGGGACTACTAGCACAGATACGCAGTATTTT. Protein sequence: CASSPSWSGTTSTDTQYF.

The rearrangement uses TRBV20-1 and TRBJ2-5; weak D call: TRBD1 (5 bases). Germline loops: CDR1 DFQATT, CDR2 SNEGSKA (reference sequence). The CDR3 is made up of 13 amino acids. V was cut by 2 bases and J by 3 bases, with 10 bases left in between. The CDR3 loop is CSARLTAKETQYF. CDR3 bases: TGCAGTGCTAGACTGACAGCGAAAGAGACCCAGTACTTC.

V and J are TRBV20-1 and TRBJ2-1; TRBD2 aligns across 9 bases. There are 14 residues in the CDR3. Germline CDR1 reads DFQATT; CDR2 reads SNEGSKA (reference sequence). V was clipped by 4 bases and J by 4 bases; unmatched bases: 5. CDR3 protein: CSAIGLAGYNEQFF. The CDR3 DNA reads as TGCAGTGCTATCGGCCTAGCGGGGTACAATGAGCAGTTCTTC.

Comment on this clonotype: One end of the junction does not line up with germline, which may come from a read error. J is TRBJ2-1 and V is TRBV11-3; 10 bases match TRBD2. The germline V gene has CDR1 SGHNT and CDR2 YENEEA. The CDR3 covers 15 residues. The CDR3 DNA follows: TGTGCCTGCAGCTTAGGACTAGCGGTGTACAATGAGCAGTTCTTC. It encodes CACSLGLAVYNEQFF. Supplemented by reference TRBV11-3 and TRBJ2-1, the full variable domain reads EAGVVQSPRYKIIEKKQPVAFWCNPISGHNTLYWYLQNLGQGPELLIRYENEEAVDDSQLPKDRFSAERLKGVDSTLKIQPAELGDSAVYLCACSLGLAVYNEQFFGPGTRLTVL.

This chain uses TRBV7-2 with TRBJ2-7, with TRBD1 matching 10 bases. The ends lost 5 bases at V and 3 bases at J; junction bases unmatched: 7. Germline V gene lookup returns CDR1 SGHTA and CDR2 FQGNSA. This CDR3 has 15 amino acids. As DNA, the CDR3 is TGTGCCAGCAGCCGGGGACAGGGGATCTTCTACGAGCAGTACTTC. Translating it yields CASSRGQGIFYEQYF.

This clonotype was recorded many times. The rearrangement links TRBV12-3 or TRBV12-4 to TRBJ2-3; tentative D call: TRBD2 (5 bases). Trimming took off 3 bases at V and 3 bases at J, with 10 bases between the two ends. This CDR3 has 14 residues. The CDR3 DNA follows: TGTGCCAGCAGTTTTCTTAGAGGGACAGATACGCAGTATTTT. This sequence encodes CASSFLRGTDTQYF.

A single count supports this clonotype. V gene TRBV25-1 combines with J gene TRBJ1-1; 8 bases fit TRBD1. V dropped 4 bases and J dropped 4; count of bases not matched to a gene: 8. The CDR3 covers 15 residues. Germline lookup yields CDR1 MGHDK and CDR2 SYGVNS. The CDR3 bases are TGTGCCAGCAGTGCTGATCAGGGGGCGGGCACTGAAGCTTTCTTT. Translated: CASSADQGAGTEAFF.

This clonotype was seen more than once but under ten times. The V gene is TRBV29-1, the J gene TRBJ2-1; TRBD1 or TRBD2 may be the D gene (6 bases each). The ends were cut back, 1 base at V and 0 bases at J, with 13 bases in the middle. The CDR3 is 16 amino acids. Germline CDR1 is SQVTM and CDR2 is ANQGSEA. DNA of the CDR3: TGCAGCGTTGAAGGAGGAGGGGGTACCTCCTACAATGAGCAGTTCTTC. It translates to CSVEGGGGTSYNEQFF.

This clonotype was seen a few times. This chain connects TRBV12-3 or TRBV12-4 to TRBJ2-1, with D perhaps TRBD2 (5 bases). V lost 9 bases and J 4 bases, leaving 13 bases between the germline ends. CDR3 size: 13 residues. In DNA form, the CDR3 reads TGTGCCAGTTCGGGATTGAGGTACAATGAGCAGTTCTTC. This translates into CASSGLRYNEQFF.

The chain links TRBV18 to TRBJ2-3; D gene unclear. V was cut by 2 bases and J by 2 bases, with 8 bases left in between. CDR3 size: 14 residues. From germline, CDR1 is KGHSH and CDR2 LQKENI. CDR3 in DNA: TGTGCCAGCTCACCAGGCGTTAACACAGATACGCAGTATTTT. This codes for CASSPGVNTDTQYF.

This clonotype was counted ten times or more. The chain joins TRBV28 to TRBJ2-1; 11 bases align to TRBD1. The germline V gene has CDR1 MDHEN and CDR2 SYDVKM. The CDR3 has 14 amino acids. V lost 6 bases and J lost 6; bases outside the gene matches: 4. CDR3 amino acids: CASSGDRGANEQFF. As DNA, the CDR3 is TGTGCCAGCAGCGGGGACAGGGGGGCCAATGAGCAGTTCTTC.

This clonotype was seen once. A read error may account for a junction end that differs from germline. Here the CDR3 reads CASSIASTDTQYF. The CDR3 DNA reads TGTGCCAGCAGTATAGCTAGCACAGATACGCAGTATTTT. The chain uses TRBV12-3 or TRBV12-4 and TRBJ2-3; D is uncertain. The CDR3 spans 13 residues.